Shown below are 8 T cell receptor beta chains from a single sample sequenced in a study of Graves' ophthalmopathy and Graves' hyperthyroidism. Scientists amplified the TCR beta CDR3 regions from RNA transcripts. In the first round, RT-PCR was carried out with HTBI primers, and a multiplex PCR formed the second round. From the multiplex PCR reads, TCRdb called clonotypes with MiXCR, one entry per CDR3 protein. Of about 370,000 distinct CDR3 sequences listed, about a sixth were seen once; the top ten hold around 2.4%. What was sequenced was peripheral blood. Source of these receptors: an adult woman with stable Graves' hyperthyroidism.

The table lists this clonotype with many counts. This chain connects TRBV7-8 to TRBJ2-4; 10 positions match TRBD2. Trimming removed 4 bases from V and 4 bases from J; junction bases left unmatched: 16. Germline V lookup: CDR1 SGHVS, CDR2 FQNEAQ. CDR3 length: 19 residues. DNA for the CDR3: TGTGCCAGCAGCTCGACCCTTATAGCGGGAGGCAGGGGGAAAAACATTCAGTACTTC. Its protein product is CASSSTLIAGGRGKNIQYF.

This clonotype was detected ten times or more. This chain connects TRBV20-1 to TRBJ2-7, with D perhaps assigned TRBD1 or TRBD2 (5 bases each). Trimming shortened V by 8 bases and J by 4 bases, and 9 bases separated the two germline ends. The CDR3 runs to 10 residues. Germline V gene sequence: CDR1 DFQATT, CDR2 SNEGSKA (reference sequence). CDR3 residues: CSSGAYEQYF. The CDR3 DNA sequence: TGCAGTTCCGGGGCATACGAGCAGTACTTC.

This clonotype was counted at least ten times. This sequence joins TRBV2 and TRBJ1-1; TRBD1 matches at 8 bases. V was pared by 6 bases and J by 5 bases, with 8 bases of the junction left unmatched. The germline V gene encodes CDR1 SNHLY and CDR2 FYNNEI. This CDR3 region has 14 residues. CDR3 protein: CASSSTGGLTEAFF. The CDR3 DNA reads as TGTGCCAGCAGCTCAACAGGGGGTCTAACTGAAGCTTTCTTT.

This chain joins TRBV20-1 and TRBJ2-7; D might be TRBD1 (7 bases). Germline lookup yields CDR1 DFQATT and CDR2 SNEGSKA (reference sequence). The V gene lost 5 bases and the J gene lost 2 bases, with 16 bases spanning the gap. The length of the CDR3 is 14 residues. CDR3 region: CSASTGSSAYEQYF. DNA for the CDR3: TGCAGTGCTTCGACAGGGTCTAGCGCCTACGAGCAGTACTTC.

This clonotype was counted a few times. V gene TRBV3-1 combines with J gene TRBJ2-7; 9 bases match TRBD1. With 4 bases clipped from V and 2 bases from J, the junction kept 12 bases outside the gene matches. CDR1 and CDR2 (germline): LGHDT, YNNKEL (reference sequence). CDR3 size: 17 residues. CDR3 sequence (DNA): TGTGCCAGCAGCCCCCTACCCGGGACAGGGCTTACCTACGAGCAGTACTTC. Protein product: CASSPLPGTGLTYEQYF.

Concerning this clonotype: This clone may be a read error of a much larger clone one base away. For the CDR3, the DNA is TGTGCCAGCAGTCTTTCGCACTCTGGAAACACCATATATTTT. It specifies CASSLSHSGNTIYF. The chain employs TRBV28 and TRBJ1-3; D unclear. CDR3 size: 14 residues. CDR1 MDHEN and CDR2 SYDVKM come from the germline V gene. Between the trimmed V and J ends, which lost 5 bases and 0 bases, there was a span of 8 bases.

This clonotype appeared many times. The gene calls are TRBV6-1 and TRBJ2-7, with TRBD2 identical over 8 bases. V gave up 10 bases and J gave up 4 bases; unmatched junction bases: 12. CDR3 length equals 14 residues. Germline loops: CDR1 MNHNS, CDR2 SASEGT. CDR3 in DNA: TGTGCCATCCCCGCGGGGGGTCGGTGGTACGAGCAGTACTTC. Protein sequence: CAIPAGGRWYEQYF.

In its sample, this clonotype was seen many times. The J gene is TRBJ2-7, the V gene TRBV6-2 or TRBV6-3; TRBD2 aligns across 9 bases. CDR1 and CDR2 from the germline V gene are MNHEY and SVGEGT. V trimming: 6 bases; J trimming: 2 bases; junction bases outside the gene matches: 20. The CDR3 extends over 19 amino acids. CDR3 bases: TGTGCCAGCAGCTCAAGGAGCCTAGCGGGATTTAAAGGGACCTACGAGCAGTACTTC. As protein: CASSSRSLAGFKGTYEQYF.